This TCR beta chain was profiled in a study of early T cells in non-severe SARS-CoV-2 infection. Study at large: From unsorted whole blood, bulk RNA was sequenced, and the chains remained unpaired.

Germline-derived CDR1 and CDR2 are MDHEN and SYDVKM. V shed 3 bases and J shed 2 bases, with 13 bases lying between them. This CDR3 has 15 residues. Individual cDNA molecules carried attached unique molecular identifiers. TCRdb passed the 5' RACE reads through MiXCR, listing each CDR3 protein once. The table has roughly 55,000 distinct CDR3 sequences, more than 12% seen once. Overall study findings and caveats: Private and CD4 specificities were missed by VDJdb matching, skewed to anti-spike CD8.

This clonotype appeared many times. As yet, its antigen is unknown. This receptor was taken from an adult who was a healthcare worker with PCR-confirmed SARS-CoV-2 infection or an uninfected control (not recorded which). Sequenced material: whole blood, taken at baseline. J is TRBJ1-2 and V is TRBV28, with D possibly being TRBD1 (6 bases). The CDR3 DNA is TGTGCCAGCAGTTTGCAACACAGGGAGAACTATGGCTACACCTTC. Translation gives CASSLQHRENYGYTF.